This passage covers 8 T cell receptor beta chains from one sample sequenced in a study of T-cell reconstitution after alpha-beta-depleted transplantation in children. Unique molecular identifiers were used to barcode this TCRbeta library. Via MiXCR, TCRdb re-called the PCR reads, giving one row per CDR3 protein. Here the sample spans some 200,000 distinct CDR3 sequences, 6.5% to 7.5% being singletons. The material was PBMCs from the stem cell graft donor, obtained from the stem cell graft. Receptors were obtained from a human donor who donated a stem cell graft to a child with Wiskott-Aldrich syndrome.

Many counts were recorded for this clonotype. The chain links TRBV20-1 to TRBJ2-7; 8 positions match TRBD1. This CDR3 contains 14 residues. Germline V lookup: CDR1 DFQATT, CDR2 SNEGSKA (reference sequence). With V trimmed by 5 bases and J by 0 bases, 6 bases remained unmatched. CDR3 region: CSAEDRDRSYEQYF. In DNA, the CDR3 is TGCAGTGCTGAGGACAGGGACCGCTCCTACGAGCAGTACTTC.

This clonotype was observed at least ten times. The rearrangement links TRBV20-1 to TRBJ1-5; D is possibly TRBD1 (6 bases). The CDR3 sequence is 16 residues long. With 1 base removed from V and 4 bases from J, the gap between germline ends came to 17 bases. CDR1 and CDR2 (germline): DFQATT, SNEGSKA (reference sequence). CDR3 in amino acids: CSARVDSRDKNQPQHF. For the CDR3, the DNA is TGCAGTGCTAGAGTCGATTCCCGGGACAAAAATCAGCCCCAGCATTTT.

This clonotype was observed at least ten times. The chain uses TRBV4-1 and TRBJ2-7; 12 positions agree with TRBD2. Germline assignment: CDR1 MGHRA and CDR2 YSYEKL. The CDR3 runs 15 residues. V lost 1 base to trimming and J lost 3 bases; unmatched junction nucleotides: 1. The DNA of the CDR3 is TGCGCCAGCAGCCAAGGACTAGCGGGGGACTACGAGCAGTACTTC. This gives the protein CASSQGLAGDYEQYF.

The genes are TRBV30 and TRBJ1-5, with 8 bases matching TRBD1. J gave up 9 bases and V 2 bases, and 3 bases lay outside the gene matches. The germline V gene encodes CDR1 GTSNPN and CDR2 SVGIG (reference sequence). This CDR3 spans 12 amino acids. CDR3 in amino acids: CAWSLQGAPQHF. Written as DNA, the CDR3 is TGTGCCTGGAGTCTCCAGGGGGCGCCCCAGCATTTT.

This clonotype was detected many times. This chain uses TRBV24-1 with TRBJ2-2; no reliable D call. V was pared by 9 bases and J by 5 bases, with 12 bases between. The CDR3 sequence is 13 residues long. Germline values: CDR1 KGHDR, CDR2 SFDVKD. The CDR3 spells CATSTETTGELFF. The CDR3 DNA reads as TGTGCCACCTCCACGGAGACTACCGGGGAGCTGTTTTTT.

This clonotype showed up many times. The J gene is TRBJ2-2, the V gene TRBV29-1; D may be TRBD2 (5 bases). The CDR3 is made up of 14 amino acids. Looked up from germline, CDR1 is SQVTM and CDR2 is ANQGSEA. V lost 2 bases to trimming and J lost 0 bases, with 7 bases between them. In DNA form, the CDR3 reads TGCAGCGTTGAACGGGGAACGAACACCGGGGAGCTGTTTTTT. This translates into CSVERGTNTGELFF.

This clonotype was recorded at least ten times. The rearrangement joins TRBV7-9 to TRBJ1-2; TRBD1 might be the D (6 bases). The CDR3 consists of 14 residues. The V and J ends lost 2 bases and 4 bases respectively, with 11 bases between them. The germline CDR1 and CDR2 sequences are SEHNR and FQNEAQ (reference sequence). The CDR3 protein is CASSLSRGAYGYTF. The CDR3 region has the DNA TGTGCCAGCAGCTTAAGTCGGGGGGCCTATGGCTACACCTTC. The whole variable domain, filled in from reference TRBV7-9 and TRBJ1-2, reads DTGVSQNPRHKITKRGQNVTFRCDPISEHNRLYWYRQTLGQGPEFLTYFQNEAQLEKSRLLSDRFSAERPKGSFSTLEIQRTEQGDSAMYLCASSLSRGAYGYTFGSGTRLTVV.

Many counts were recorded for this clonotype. The CDR3 protein is CASIRNTGELFF. In DNA form, the CDR3 reads TGTGCCAGCATACGAAACACCGGGGAGCTGTTTTTT. V gene TRBV12-3 or TRBV12-4 combines with J gene TRBJ2-2; unclear D gene. The CDR3 runs to 12 residues. Trimming pared 7 bases from V and 2 bases from J, leaving 5 bases between.